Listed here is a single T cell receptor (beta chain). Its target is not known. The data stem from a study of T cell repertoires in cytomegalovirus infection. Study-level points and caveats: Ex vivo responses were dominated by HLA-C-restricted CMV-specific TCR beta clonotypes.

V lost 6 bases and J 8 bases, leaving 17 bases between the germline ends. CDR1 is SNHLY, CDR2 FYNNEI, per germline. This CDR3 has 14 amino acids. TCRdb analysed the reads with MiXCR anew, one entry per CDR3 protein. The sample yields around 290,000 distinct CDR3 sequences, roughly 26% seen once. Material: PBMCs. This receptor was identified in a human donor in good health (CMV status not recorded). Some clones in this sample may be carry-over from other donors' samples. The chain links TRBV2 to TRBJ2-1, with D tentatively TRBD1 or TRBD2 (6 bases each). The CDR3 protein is CASSQRGAEDEQFF. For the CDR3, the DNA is TGTGCCAGCAGCCAAAGGGGGGCGGAGGATGAGCAGTTCTTC.